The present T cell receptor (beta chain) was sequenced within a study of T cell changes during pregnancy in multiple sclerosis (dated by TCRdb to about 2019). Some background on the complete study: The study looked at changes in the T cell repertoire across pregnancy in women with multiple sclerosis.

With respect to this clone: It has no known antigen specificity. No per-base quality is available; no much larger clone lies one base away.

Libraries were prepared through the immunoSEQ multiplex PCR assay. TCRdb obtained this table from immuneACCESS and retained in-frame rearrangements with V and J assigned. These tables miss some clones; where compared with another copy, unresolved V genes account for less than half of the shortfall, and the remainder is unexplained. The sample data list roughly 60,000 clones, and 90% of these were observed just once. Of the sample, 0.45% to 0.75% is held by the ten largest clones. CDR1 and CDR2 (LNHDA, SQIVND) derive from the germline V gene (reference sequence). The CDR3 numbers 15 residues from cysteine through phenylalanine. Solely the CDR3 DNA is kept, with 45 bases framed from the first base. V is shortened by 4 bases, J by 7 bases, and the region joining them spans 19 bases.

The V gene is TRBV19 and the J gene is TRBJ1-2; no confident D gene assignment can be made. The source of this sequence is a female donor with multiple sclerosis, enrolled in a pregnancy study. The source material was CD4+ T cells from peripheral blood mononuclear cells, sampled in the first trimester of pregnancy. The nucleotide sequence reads TGTGCCAGTAGTACCCCCTCATCCGGGTATCGTGGCTACACCTTC. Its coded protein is CASSTPSSGYRGYTF.